A single sample is the source of the 31 T cell receptor beta chains below, sequenced in a study of blood T cells in healthy people across ages (dated by TCRdb to about 2015). Receptors were amplified or captured by 5' RACE. These reads were obtained on an Illumina HiSeq 2500. The second PCR ran for about 7 to 11 cycles and used a J-beta primer mix along with a sample-barcoded 5' primer. The raw public reads went through TCRdb reprocessing: fastp at Q25, MiXCR clone calling, in-frame beta chains kept. When rows share a CDR3 protein, they turn into one entry using the most common DNA and genes. The sample records roughly 1,500,000 distinct CDR3 sequences, approximately 42% of which are singletons. The ten largest clones take up roughly 8.2% of the sample. The sequenced material came from blood. These receptors were collected from a woman aged 18-29 years in good health.

The chain uses TRBV9 and TRBJ1-5; tentative D call: TRBD1 (6 bases). This CDR3 has 14 residues. V lost 7 bases, J lost 6 bases, and 17 bases lay in between. Germline assignment: CDR1 SGDLS and CDR2 YYNGEE. This CDR3 reads CASGQGQGGQPQHF. The CDR3, as DNA: TGTGCCAGCGGGCAGGGGCAGGGAGGTCAGCCCCAGCATTTT.

This clonotype was seen a few times. The chain joins TRBV5-6 to TRBJ2-5, with D unclear. CDR3 length: 13 amino acids. Germline values: CDR1 SGHDT, CDR2 YYEEEE. Trimming left V 0 bases short and J 4 bases short, with 7 bases between. The CDR3 DNA reads TGTGCCAGCAGCTTGGAGGCTCGAGAGACCCAGTACTTC. Its translation is CASSLEARETQYF.

This clonotype occurred a few times. CDR3 in amino acids: CASSYQGGTHNEQFF. The CDR3 region has the DNA TGTGCCAGCAGTTATCAAGGCGGGACCCACAATGAGCAGTTCTTC. V gene TRBV6-2 or TRBV6-3 combines with J gene TRBJ2-1, with D perhaps matching TRBD2 (6 bases). The CDR3 covers 15 residues. With 3 bases removed from V and 5 bases from J, the gap between germline ends came to 14 bases. CDR1 and CDR2 from the germline V gene are MNHEY and SVGEGT.

Only one count was recorded for this clonotype. An end of the junction does not agree with germline; a read error may underlie this. V gene TRBV29-1 combines with J gene TRBJ2-3; TRBD1 or TRBD2 may be the D gene (5 bases each). This CDR3 has 17 residues. Germline CDR1 is SQVTM and CDR2 is ANQGSEA. CDR3 sequence (DNA): TGCGGCGTTGGGCTAGCAGGGATCTCTCTCACCACGGATACGCAGTATTTT. Protein: CGVGLAGISLTTDTQYF.

V and J are TRBV9 and TRBJ2-3; TRBD2 might be the D (5 bases). The CDR3 contains 13 residues. Deletions cut 7 bases from V and 6 bases from J, with 15 bases between. CDR1 and CDR2 (germline): SGDLS, YYNGEE. The CDR3 DNA reads as TGTGCCAGCGCTCCGGGGTACGGGGATACGCAGTATTTT. This gives the protein CASAPGYGDTQYF.

This clonotype was detected many times. The chain carries TRBV5-6 and TRBJ2-7; TRBD1 matches 7 bases. The germline V gene has CDR1 SGHDT and CDR2 YYEEEE. The V gene end was trimmed by 4 bases and the J gene end by 4 bases; junction bases not matched to a gene: 2. The CDR3 is made up of 12 amino acids. CDR3 sequence reads: CASSRGQYEQYF. The CDR3 DNA reads TGTGCCAGCAGCCGGGGACAGTACGAGCAGTACTTC.

The sample holds a few counts of this clonotype. This chain links TRBV6-2 or TRBV6-3 with TRBJ2-1; no reliable D call. Germline CDR1 reads MNHEY; CDR2 reads SVGEGT. V was cut by 6 bases and J by 8 bases, with 17 bases left in between. The CDR3 consists of 14 residues. In nucleotides, the CDR3 is TGTGCCAGCAGCTCCCAGGCCGACGTGCATGAGCAGTTCTTC. This encodes CASSSQADVHEQFF.

A few counts support this clonotype. The rearrangement uses TRBV9 and TRBJ2-1; tentative D call: TRBD2 (5 bases). CDR3 length: 15 amino acids. Per germline, CDR1 SGDLS and CDR2 YYNGEE. V lost 0 bases and J lost 7, with 14 bases in between. This chain's CDR3 is CASSVATRARNEQFF. For the CDR3, the DNA is TGTGCCAGCAGCGTAGCGACGAGGGCAAGGAATGAGCAGTTCTTC.

V and J are TRBV3-1 and TRBJ1-4, with 7 bases fitting TRBD1. The CDR3 totals 14 residues. J was trimmed by 10 bases and V by 2 bases; bases with no gene match: 7. Germline-derived CDR1 and CDR2 are LGHDT and YNNKEL (reference sequence). The CDR3 nucleotides are TGTGCCAGCAGCCAAAACAGGGGCGCGGGAAAACTGTTTTTT. Its protein is CASSQNRGAGKLFF.

This clonotype was observed a handful of times. The rearrangement uses TRBV12-3 or TRBV12-4 and TRBJ1-6; no definite D call. The length of the CDR3 is 12 residues. The ends were cut back, 2 bases at V and 8 bases at J, with 4 bases in the middle. The CDR3 region is CASSLLDSPLHF. CDR3 DNA sequence: TGTGCCAGCAGTTTATTGGATTCACCCCTCCACTTT.

This clonotype was observed a few times. The rearrangement links TRBV20-1 to TRBJ2-5, with 9 positions matching TRBD2. The trim removed 6 bases at V and 1 base at J, leaving 3 bases unmatched. There are 13 residues in the CDR3. CDR1 and CDR2 from the germline V gene are DFQATT and SNEGSKA (reference sequence). CDR3 protein: CSARLAAQETQYF. The CDR3 region has the DNA TGCAGTGCAAGACTAGCGGCCCAAGAGACCCAGTACTTC.

The chain employs TRBV21-1 and TRBJ1-5; no check of the table's D call, TRBD1, against the DNA was made. TRBV21-1 is labeled a pseudogene. This CDR3 contains 16 residues. This CDR3 is CASSPVIGTEHQPQHF. The CDR3 DNA reads as TGTGCCAGCAGTCCCGTTATCGGGACAGAGCATCAGCCCCAGCATTTT.

The V call is TRBV21-1, the J call TRBJ2-1. TRBV21-1 is a pseudogene locus. CDR3 size: 14 residues. This CDR3 is CASSRGTPYNEQFF. The CDR3 bases are TGTGCCAGCAGCAGGGGGACCCCCTACAATGAGCAGTTCTTC.

This chain joins TRBV5-6 and TRBJ2-7; no clear D gene. Looked up from germline, CDR1 is SGHDT and CDR2 is YYEEEE. The V gene lost 4 bases and the J gene lost 4 bases, with 9 bases spanning the gap. The CDR3 runs to 12 residues. DNA for the CDR3: TGTGCCAGCAGCAAAGACTGGTACGAGCAGTACTTC. Amino acids: CASSKDWYEQYF.

The V gene is TRBV14, the J gene TRBJ1-2; TRBD1 agrees at 11 bases. Germline V gene sequence: CDR1 SGHDN, CDR2 FVKESK. The CDR3 length is 16 residues. V shed 3 bases, J shed 4 bases, and the junction held 7 bases outside the gene matches. DNA for the CDR3: TGTGCCAGCAGCCAGAGGACAGGGGGCTCTGGCTATGGCTACACCTTC. Its protein is CASSQRTGGSGYGYTF. Full variable domain (remainder filled in from reference TRBV14 and TRBJ1-2): EAGVTQFPSHSVIEKGQTVTLRCDPISGHDNLYWYRRVMGKEIKFLLHFVKESKQDESGMPNNRFLAERTGGTYSTLKVQPAELEDSGVYFCASSQRTGGSGYGYTFGSGTRLTVV.

Only a few counts were recorded for this clonotype. The rearrangement uses TRBV12-3 or TRBV12-4 and TRBJ2-5; 12 bases align to TRBD2. V trimming: 5 bases; J trimming: 5 bases; junction bases outside the gene matches: 6. CDR3 size: 15 residues. The CDR3: CASSPSGGASETQYF. Written as DNA, the CDR3 is TGTGCCAGCAGTCCTAGCGGGGGGGCCTCGGAGACCCAGTACTTC.

This clonotype was observed once. V gene TRBV6-1 combines with J gene TRBJ2-1, with 7 bases identical to TRBD2. The CDR3 is 16 residues long. The J segment lost 5 bases and the V segment lost 4 bases, leaving 11 bases of the junction unmatched. The germline V gene has CDR1 MNHNS and CDR2 SASEGT. CDR3 in amino acids: CASSVRVAGLNNEQFF. CDR3 coding DNA: TGTGCCAGCAGTGTCCGGGTAGCGGGCCTAAACAATGAGCAGTTCTTC.

V usage is TRBV12-3 or TRBV12-4 and J usage is TRBJ2-5, with D possibly being TRBD1 (5 bases). This CDR3 has 13 residues. V shed 5 bases and J shed 5 bases, with 12 bases lying between them. CDR3 DNA sequence: TGTGCCAGCAGTATCAGGGCCTCGGAGACCCAGTACTTC. Amino acid sequence: CASSIRASETQYF.

This clonotype has a handful of counts. The rearrangement links TRBV29-1 to TRBJ1-2; no definite D call. The germline CDR1 and CDR2 sequences are SQVTM and ANQGSEA. Between the trimmed V and J ends, which lost 7 bases and 4 bases, there was a span of 13 bases. The CDR3 spans 12 residues. The CDR3 bases are TGCAGCGGGGTTTGGTCCCGCTATGGCTACACCTTC. Protein sequence: CSGVWSRYGYTF.

With regard to this clonotype: Given a much more abundant clone one base away, this may be a read error. The rearrangement uses TRBV29-1 and TRBJ2-1; 11 bases agree with TRBD2. Germline CDR1 SQVTM, CDR2 ANQGSEA. The CDR3 consists of 14 residues. With V trimmed by 6 bases and J by 10 bases, 11 bases remained unmatched. The CDR3 protein is CSVGLAGNSYEQFF. As DNA, the CDR3 is TGCAGCGTCGGACTAGCGGGTAACTCCTACGAGCAGTTCTTC.

The chain has TRBV28 and TRBJ2-7; D is uncertain. This CDR3 spans 14 amino acids. With 5 bases removed from V and 1 base from J, the gap between germline ends came to 12 bases. CDR1 is MDHEN and CDR2 is SYDVKM in the germline V gene. CDR3 coding DNA: TGTGCCAGCAGTCCAGTTGGAAATTCCTACGAGCAGTACTTC. Translation: CASSPVGNSYEQYF.

The chain joins TRBV28 to TRBJ1-2; 9 bases agree with TRBD1. This CDR3 spans 14 amino acids. Losses at the gene ends were 2 bases for V and 8 bases for J; bases not matched to a gene: 6. Germline values: CDR1 MDHEN, CDR2 SYDVKM. The CDR3 region is CASSLPGTGKGYTF. For the CDR3, the DNA is TGTGCCAGCAGTTTACCCGGGACAGGGAAAGGCTACACCTTC.

This clonotype was counted once. The chain recombines TRBV20-1 with TRBJ2-7; 7 nucleotides align to TRBD2. Germline V gene sequence: CDR1 DFQATT, CDR2 SNEGSKA (reference sequence). Trimming took 1 base from V and 7 from J; bases not matched to a gene: 10. This CDR3 has 14 residues. The chain's CDR3 is CSARAGGGADEQYF. The DNA of the CDR3 is TGCAGTGCTAGAGCGGGCGGGGGAGCTGATGAGCAGTACTTC.

CDR3 in DNA: TGTGCCTGGAGTGGGGGTGGAGACAGGGGGCCTGAGGGCTATGGCTACACCTTC. Translating gives CAWSGGGDRGPEGYGYTF. V usage is TRBV30 and J usage is TRBJ1-2; 10 bases match TRBD1. The CDR3 spans 18 residues. CDR1 and CDR2 from the germline V gene are GTSNPN and SVGIG (reference sequence). Germline trimming cut 1 base from V and 4 bases from J; bases unmatched to any gene: 15.

V gene TRBV29-1 combines with J gene TRBJ2-4; TRBD2 matches 8 bases. The J call may be incorrect, as the DNA end agrees better with TRBJ2-7. CDR3 size: 12 residues. Germline lookup yields CDR1 SQVTM and CDR2 ANQGSEA. This chain's CDR3 is CSVTGRGDEQYF. DNA for the CDR3: TGCAGCGTTACCGGGAGGGGGGACGAGCAGTACTTC.

This clonotype appeared once. The rearrangement links TRBV6-1 to TRBJ1-1; D not certain. CDR1 MNHNS and CDR2 SASEGT come from the germline V gene. The CDR3 extends over 13 amino acids. V lost 7 bases to trimming and J lost 3 bases, with 12 bases between them. The CDR3 bases are TGTGCCAGCATCAAGGAGGTCCACACTGAAGCTTTCTTT. Amino acid sequence: CASIKEVHTEAFF.

The rearrangement uses TRBV2 and TRBJ1-2, with TRBD1 as a possible D gene (6 bases). This CDR3 has 15 amino acids. The V and J ends lost 6 bases and 4 bases respectively, with 18 bases between them. Germline V gene data show CDR1 as SNHLY and CDR2 as FYNNEI. The CDR3 region is CASRPPQGWGYGYTF. CDR3 nucleotides: TGTGCCAGCAGGCCCCCCCAGGGGTGGGGCTATGGCTACACCTTC.

The CDR3: CSARTVSGEQYF. For the CDR3, the DNA is TGCAGTGCTAGAACGGTTAGCGGCGAGCAGTACTTC. The chain employs TRBV20-1 and TRBJ2-7; TRBD2 might be the D (6 bases). Trimming left V 2 bases short and J 6 bases short, with 11 bases between. CDR1 is DFQATT, CDR2 SNEGSKA, per germline (reference sequence). CDR3 length equals 12 residues.

A word on this clonotype: At one of its ends the junction is not consistent with the germline gene, which may arise from a read error. The chain links TRBV7-9 to TRBJ2-7; 9 bases line up with TRBD1. The CDR3 length is 14 residues. The germline gives CDR1 SEHNR, CDR2 FQNEAQ (reference sequence). CDR3 region: CASKDPGQGYKQYF. The CDR3 DNA reads as TGTGCCAGCAAAGACCCGGGACAGGGCTACAAGCAGTACTTC.

A few counts support this clonotype. CDR3 loop: CASRVTSGAQFF. The CDR3 nucleotides are TGTGCCAGCAGGGTCACTAGCGGGGCGCAGTTCTTC. The gene calls are TRBV12-3 or TRBV12-4 and TRBJ2-1, with 10 bases matching TRBD2. This CDR3 contains 12 residues. The trim removed 6 bases at V and 12 bases at J, leaving 5 bases unmatched.

This chain uses TRBV5-1 with TRBJ2-5; TRBD2 agrees at 13 bases. The CDR3 has 17 residues. Germline V gene data show CDR1 as SGHRS and CDR2 as YFSETQ. J was trimmed by 2 bases and V by 4 bases; bases with no gene match: 8. The CDR3 protein is CASSPGLAGVAQETQYF. The CDR3 coding sequence is TGCGCCAGCAGCCCCGGACTAGCGGGAGTGGCGCAAGAGACCCAGTACTTC.